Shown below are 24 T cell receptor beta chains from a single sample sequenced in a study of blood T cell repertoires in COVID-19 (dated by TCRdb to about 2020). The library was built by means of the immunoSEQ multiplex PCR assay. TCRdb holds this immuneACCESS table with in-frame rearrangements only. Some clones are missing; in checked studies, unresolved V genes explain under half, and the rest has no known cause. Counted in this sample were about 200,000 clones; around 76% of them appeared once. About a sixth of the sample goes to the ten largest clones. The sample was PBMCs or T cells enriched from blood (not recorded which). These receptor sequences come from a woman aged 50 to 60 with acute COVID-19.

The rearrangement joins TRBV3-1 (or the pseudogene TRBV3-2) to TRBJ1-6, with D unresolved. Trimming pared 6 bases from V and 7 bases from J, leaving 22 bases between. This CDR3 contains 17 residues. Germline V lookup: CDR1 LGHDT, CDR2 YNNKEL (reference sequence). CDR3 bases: TGTGCCAGCAGTTTCGCACGGGGAATTGAAGACAATTCACCCCTCCACTTT. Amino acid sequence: CASSFARGIEDNSPLHF.

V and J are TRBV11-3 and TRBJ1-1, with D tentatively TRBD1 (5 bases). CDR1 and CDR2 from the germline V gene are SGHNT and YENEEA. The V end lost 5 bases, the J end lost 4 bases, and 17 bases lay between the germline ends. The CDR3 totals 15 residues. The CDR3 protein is CASSPRTPQGTEAFF. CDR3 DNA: TGTGCCAGCAGCCCGCGGACACCCCAGGGCACTGAAGCTTTCTTT. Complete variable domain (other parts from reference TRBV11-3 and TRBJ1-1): EAGVVQSPRYKIIEKKQPVAFWCNPISGHNTLYWYLQNLGQGPELLIRYENEEAVDDSQLPKDRFSAERLKGVDSTLKIQPAELGDSAVYLCASSPRTPQGTEAFFGQGTRLTVV.

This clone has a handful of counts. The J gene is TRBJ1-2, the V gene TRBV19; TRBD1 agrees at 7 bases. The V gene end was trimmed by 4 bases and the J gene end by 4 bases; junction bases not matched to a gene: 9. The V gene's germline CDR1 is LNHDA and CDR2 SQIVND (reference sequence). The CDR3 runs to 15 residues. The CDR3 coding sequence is TGTGCCAGTAGTAGCCCTGACAGGGCCGCCTATGGCTACACCTTC. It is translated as CASSSPDRAAYGYTF. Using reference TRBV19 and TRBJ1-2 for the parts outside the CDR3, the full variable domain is DGGITQSPKYLFRKEGQNVTLSCEQNLNHDAMYWYRQDPGQGLRLIYYSQIVNDFQKGDIAEGYSVSREKKESFPLTVTSAQKNPTAFYLCASSSPDRAAYGYTFGSGTRLTVV.

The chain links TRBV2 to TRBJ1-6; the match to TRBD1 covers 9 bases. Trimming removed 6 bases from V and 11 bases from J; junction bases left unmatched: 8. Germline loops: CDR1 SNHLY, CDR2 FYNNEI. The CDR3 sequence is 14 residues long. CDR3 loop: CASRTGQGKPPLHF. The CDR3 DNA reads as TGTGCCAGCAGGACTGGACAGGGGAAGCCACCCCTCCACTTT.

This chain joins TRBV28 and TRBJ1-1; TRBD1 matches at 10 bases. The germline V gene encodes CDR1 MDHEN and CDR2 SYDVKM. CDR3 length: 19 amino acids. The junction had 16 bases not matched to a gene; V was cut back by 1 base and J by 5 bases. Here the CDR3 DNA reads TGTGCCAGCAGTTTATCTTCCGCGAGAAGGGGGACAGGGGATACTGAAGCTTTCTTT. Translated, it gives CASSLSSARRGTGDTEAFF.

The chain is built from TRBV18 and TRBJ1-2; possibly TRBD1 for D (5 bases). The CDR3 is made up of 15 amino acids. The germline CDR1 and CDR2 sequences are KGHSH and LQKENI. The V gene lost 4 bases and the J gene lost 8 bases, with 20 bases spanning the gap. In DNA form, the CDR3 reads TGTGCCAGCTCACGGTTTGACAGTTCCGGCGAAGGCTACACCTTC. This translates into CASSRFDSSGEGYTF.

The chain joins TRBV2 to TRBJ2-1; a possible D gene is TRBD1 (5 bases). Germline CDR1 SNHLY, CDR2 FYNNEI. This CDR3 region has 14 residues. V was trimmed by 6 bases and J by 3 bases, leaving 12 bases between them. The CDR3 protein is CASSRARGYNEQFF. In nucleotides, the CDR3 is TGTGCCAGCAGCCGGGCTAGGGGCTACAATGAGCAGTTCTTC. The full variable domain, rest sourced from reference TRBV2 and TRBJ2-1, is EPEVTQTPSHQVTQMGQEVILRCVPISNHLYFYWYRQILGQKVEFLVSFYNNEISEKSEIFDDQFSVERPDGSNFTLKIRSTKLEDSAMYFCASSRARGYNEQFFGPGTRLTVL.

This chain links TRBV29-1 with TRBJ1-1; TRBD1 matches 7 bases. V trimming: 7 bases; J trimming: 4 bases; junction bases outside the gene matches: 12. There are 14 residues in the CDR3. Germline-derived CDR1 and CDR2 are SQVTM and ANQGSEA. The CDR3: CSDGGGGSLTEAFF. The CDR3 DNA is TGCAGCGACGGAGGAGGGGGCAGTCTCACTGAAGCTTTCTTT.

The CDR3 sequence is CASRWGGLVTGELFF. Written as DNA, the CDR3 is TGTGCCAGCAGGTGGGGAGGGCTTGTCACCGGGGAGCTGTTTTTT. The rearrangement joins TRBV6-5 to TRBJ2-2; 7 bases line up with TRBD2. CDR1 and CDR2 (germline): MNHEY, SVGAGI. J lost 4 bases, V lost 6 bases, and 8 bases had no gene match. The length of the CDR3 is 15 residues.

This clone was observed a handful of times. The CDR3 is CASRNRDSSYEQYV. The CDR3, as DNA: TGTGCCAGCAGGAATCGGGACAGCTCCTACGAGCAGTACGTC. The chain carries TRBV27 and TRBJ2-7, with 7 bases lining up with TRBD1. The trim removed 6 bases at V and 0 bases at J, leaving 5 bases unmatched. This CDR3 contains 14 residues. The germline V gene has CDR1 MNHEY and CDR2 SMNVEV (reference sequence).

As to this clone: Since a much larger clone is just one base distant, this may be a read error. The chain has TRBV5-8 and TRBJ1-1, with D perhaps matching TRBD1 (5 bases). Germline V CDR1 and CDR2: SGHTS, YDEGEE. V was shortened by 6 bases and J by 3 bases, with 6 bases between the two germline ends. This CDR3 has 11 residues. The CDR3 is CASTGYTEAFF. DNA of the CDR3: TGTGCCAGCACAGGGTACACTGAAGCTTTCTTT.

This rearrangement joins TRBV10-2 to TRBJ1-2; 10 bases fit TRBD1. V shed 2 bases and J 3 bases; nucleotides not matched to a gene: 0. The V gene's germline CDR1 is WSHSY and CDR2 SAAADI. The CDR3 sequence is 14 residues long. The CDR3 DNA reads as TGCGCCAGCAGTGAGGACAGGGGGCACTATGGCTACACCTTC. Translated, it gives CASSEDRGHYGYTF.

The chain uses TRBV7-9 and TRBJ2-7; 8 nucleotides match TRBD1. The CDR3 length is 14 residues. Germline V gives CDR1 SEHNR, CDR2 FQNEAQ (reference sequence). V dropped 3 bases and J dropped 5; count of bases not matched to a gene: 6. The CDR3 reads CASSFGQGAHEQYV. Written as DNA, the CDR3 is TGTGCCAGCAGCTTTGGTCAGGGGGCCCACGAGCAGTACGTC.

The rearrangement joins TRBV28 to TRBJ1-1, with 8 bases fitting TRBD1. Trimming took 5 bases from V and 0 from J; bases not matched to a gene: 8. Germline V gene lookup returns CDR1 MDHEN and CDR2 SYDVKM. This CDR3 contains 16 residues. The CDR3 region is CASSHTGGRMNTEAFF. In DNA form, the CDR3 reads TGTGCCAGCAGTCACACAGGGGGACGGATGAACACTGAAGCTTTCTTT.

CDR3 residues: CASSPAGGYTIYF. As DNA, the CDR3 is TGTGCCAGCAGCCCCGCCGGGGGGTACACCATATATTTT. The chain uses TRBV7-9 and TRBJ1-3; D possibly corresponds to TRBD1 (5 bases). The CDR3 contains 13 residues. The V end lost 5 bases, the J end lost 8 bases, and 13 bases lay between the germline ends. Germline CDR1 SEHNR, CDR2 FQNEAQ (reference sequence).

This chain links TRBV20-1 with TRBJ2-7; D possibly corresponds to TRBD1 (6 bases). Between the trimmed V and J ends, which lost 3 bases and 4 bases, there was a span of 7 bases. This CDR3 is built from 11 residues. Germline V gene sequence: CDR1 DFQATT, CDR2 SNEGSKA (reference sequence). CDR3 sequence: CSASQGYEQYV. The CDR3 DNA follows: TGCAGTGCTAGTCAGGGGTACGAGCAGTACGTC.

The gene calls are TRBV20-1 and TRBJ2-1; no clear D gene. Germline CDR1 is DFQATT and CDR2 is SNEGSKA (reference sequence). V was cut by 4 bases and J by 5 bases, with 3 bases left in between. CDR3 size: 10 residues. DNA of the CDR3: TGCAGTGCTACCGACAATGAGCAGTTCTTC. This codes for CSATDNEQFF.

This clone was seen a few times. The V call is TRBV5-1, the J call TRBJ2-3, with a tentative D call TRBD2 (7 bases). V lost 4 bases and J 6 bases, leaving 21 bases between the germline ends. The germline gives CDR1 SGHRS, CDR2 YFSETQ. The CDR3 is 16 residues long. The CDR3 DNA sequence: TGCGCCAGCAGCCCCCGAGGGGGGGGGAGCGGGGATACGCAGTATTTT. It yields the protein CASSPRGGGSGDTQYF.

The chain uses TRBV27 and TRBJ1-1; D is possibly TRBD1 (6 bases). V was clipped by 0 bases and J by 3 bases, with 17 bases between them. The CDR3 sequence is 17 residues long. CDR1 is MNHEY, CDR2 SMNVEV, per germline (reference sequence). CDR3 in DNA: TGTGCCAGCAGTTTATCCTGGAGGGGGGGGGCGGACACTGAAGCTTTCTTT. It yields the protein CASSLSWRGGADTEAFF.

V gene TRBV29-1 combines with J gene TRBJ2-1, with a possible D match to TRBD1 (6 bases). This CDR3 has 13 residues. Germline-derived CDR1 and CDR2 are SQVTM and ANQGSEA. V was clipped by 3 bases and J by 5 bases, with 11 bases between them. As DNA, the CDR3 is TGCAGCGTTGAGGGGCAGGGGAACAATGAGCAGTTCTTC. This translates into CSVEGQGNNEQFF.

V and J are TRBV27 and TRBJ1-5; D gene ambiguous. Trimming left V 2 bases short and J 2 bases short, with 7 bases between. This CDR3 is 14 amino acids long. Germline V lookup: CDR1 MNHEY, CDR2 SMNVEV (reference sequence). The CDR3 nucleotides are TGTGCCAGCAGTTTAGAAGAGGGCAATCAGCCCCAGCATTTT. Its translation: CASSLEEGNQPQHF.

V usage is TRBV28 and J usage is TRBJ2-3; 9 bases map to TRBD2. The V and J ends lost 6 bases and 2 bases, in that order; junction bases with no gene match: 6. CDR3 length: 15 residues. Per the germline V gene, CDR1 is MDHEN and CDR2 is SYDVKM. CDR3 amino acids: CASSPSGGPTDTQYF. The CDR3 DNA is TGTGCCAGCAGCCCAAGCGGGGGGCCCACAGATACGCAGTATTTT.

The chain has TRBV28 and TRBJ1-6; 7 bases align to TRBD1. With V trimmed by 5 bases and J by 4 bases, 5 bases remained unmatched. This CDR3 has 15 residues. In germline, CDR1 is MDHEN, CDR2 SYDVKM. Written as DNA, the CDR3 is TGTGCCAGCAGTCCGGGACAGATTTATAATTCACCCCTCCACTTT. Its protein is CASSPGQIYNSPLHF.

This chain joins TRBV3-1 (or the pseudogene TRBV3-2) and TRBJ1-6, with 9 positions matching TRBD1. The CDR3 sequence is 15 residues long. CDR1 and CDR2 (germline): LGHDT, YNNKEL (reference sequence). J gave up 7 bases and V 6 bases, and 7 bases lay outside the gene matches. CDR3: CASRTTDRGNSPLHF. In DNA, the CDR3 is TGTGCCAGCAGGACGACGGACAGGGGAAATTCACCCCTCCACTTT.